A selection of T cell receptor beta chains follows, all from one sample in a study of T cells in Graves' hyperthyroidism and ophthalmopathy. TCRdb re-called the multiplex PCR reads through MiXCR, storing one row per CDR3 protein. The sample gives roughly 570,000 distinct CDR3 sequences, about 15% of which show up once; around 6.6% is in the top ten. Source material: blood. The source is a woman in her twenties or thirties with Graves' hyperthyroidism. Both conserved end residues are part of each CDR3. Fields, in order: D gene, J gene, clone size, V gene, CDR3 protein. The D gene is left open where the match is weak. Only some rows state a clone size, as once, few, many or a class for expanded clones.

- | TRBJ2-7 | few | TRBV14 | CASSLPWTETNHEQYF
- | TRBJ2-2 | - | TRBV4-3 | CASSQDETLANTGELFF
- | TRBJ2-2 | few | TRBV7-6 | CASSHISGELFF
- | TRBJ2-3 | many | TRBV18 | CASSPRRDSDTQYF
TRBD2 | TRBJ2-3 | many | TRBV6-1 | CASSYGPLAGWSDTQYF
- | TRBJ1-5 | - | TRBV19 | CASSIDPRVGQPQHF
TRBD1 | TRBJ2-7 | few | TRBV6-2/TRBV6-3 | CASSYSTGTGDRANEQYF
TRBD2 | TRBJ2-3 | - | TRBV12-3/TRBV12-4 | CASSPTSGRLADTQYF
- | TRBJ1-5 | - | TRBV24-1 | CATKSQFVRSNQPQHF
TRBD2 | TRBJ2-7 | many | TRBV5-5 | CASSSDLAGFSYEQYF
- | TRBJ1-5 | many | TRBV30 | CAWSVPGRLSNQPQHF
- | TRBJ1-1 | many | TRBV7-8 | CASSLNRGVWAEAFF
- | TRBJ2-1 | - | TRBV9 | CASSVRSAFFSYNEQFF
TRBD2 | TRBJ2-1 | - | TRBV29-1 | CSVNGLAEGYNEQFF
TRBD1 | TRBJ1-1 | many | TRBV6-1 | CASSTAGGQTEAFF
TRBD2 | TRBJ2-2 | many | TRBV7-2 | CASSLSTSGIGIGELFF
- | TRBJ2-2 | many | TRBV7-9 | CASSLEGSGELFF
TRBD2 | TRBJ2-7 | few | TRBV12-3/TRBV12-4 | CASSSPGLAGAYEQYF